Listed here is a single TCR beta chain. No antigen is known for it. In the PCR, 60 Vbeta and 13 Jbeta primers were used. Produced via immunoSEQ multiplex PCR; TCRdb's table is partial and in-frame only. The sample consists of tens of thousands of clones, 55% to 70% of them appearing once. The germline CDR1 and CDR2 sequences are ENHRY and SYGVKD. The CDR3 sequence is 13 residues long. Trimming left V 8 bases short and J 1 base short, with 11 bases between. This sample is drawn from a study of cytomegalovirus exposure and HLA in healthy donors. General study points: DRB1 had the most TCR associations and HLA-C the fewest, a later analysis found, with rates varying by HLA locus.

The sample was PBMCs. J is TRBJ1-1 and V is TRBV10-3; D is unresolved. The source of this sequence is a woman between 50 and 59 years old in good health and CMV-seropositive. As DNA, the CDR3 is TGTGCCATCGAAGGAGACGGGAACACTGAAGCTTTCTTT. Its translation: CAIEGDGNTEAFF.